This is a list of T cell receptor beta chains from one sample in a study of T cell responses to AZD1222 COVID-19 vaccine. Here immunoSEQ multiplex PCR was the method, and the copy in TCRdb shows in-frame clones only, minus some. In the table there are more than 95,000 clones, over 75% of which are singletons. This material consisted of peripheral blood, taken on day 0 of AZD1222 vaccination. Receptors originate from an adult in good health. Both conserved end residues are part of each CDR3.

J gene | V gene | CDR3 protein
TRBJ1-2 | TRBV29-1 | CSVEDQVQINYGYTF
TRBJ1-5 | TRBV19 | CASRGSGTLNQPQHF
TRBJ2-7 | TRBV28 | CASMSSYEQYF
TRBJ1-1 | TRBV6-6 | CASSRTVGTEAFF
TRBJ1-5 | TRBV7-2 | CASSFDTGVQPQHF
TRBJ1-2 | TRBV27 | CASSPQGGGLYGYTF
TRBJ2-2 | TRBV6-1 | CASSEERRWTGELFF
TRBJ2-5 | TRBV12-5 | CASGPDRETQYF
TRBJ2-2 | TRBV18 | CASSPPSLAGELFF
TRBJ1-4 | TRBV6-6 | CASSTGGFEKLFF
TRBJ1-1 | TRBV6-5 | CASSPRQSNTEAFF
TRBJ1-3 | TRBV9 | CASSAGYSGPLGNTIYF
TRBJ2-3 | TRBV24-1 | CATSDLWAGDTQYF
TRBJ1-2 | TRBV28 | CASRTTDYGYTF
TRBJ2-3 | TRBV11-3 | CASSWTSGVGGTDTQYF
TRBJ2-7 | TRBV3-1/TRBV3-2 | CASSLVKGAYEQYF
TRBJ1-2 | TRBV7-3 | CASSLGPGESYGYTF
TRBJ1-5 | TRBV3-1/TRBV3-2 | CASSHGTDQPQHF
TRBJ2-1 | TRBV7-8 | CASSFPLDEQFF
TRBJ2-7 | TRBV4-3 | CASSQEVASPEQYF
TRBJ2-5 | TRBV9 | CASSVEGGSAETQYF
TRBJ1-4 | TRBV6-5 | CASRNRDRSEKLFF
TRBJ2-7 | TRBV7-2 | CASSLGQGAQQYF
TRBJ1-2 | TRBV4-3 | CASSQGDSTPIYGYTF
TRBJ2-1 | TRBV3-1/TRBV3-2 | CASSRPSSSDEQFF
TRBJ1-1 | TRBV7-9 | CASSQQGGLTEAFF
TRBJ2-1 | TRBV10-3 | CAISDQGIEQFF
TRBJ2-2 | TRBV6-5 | CASSSRAERTGELFF
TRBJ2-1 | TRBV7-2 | CASSLGRDGFYNEQFF